The 10 T cell receptor beta chains in this list originate from one sample, sequenced in a study of control samples from healthy donors and cancer patients. TCRdb's copy holds only in-frame clones and misses some; the assay was immunoSEQ multiplex PCR. The data show 150,000 to 200,000 clones, 85% to 95% seen once. The sequenced material came from blood. These receptors all come from a man under 40 in good health.

The chain recombines TRBV5-5 with TRBJ2-1; D possibly corresponds to TRBD1 (5 bases). Germline-derived CDR1 and CDR2 are SGHKS and YYEKEE (reference sequence). The CDR3 has 12 amino acids. Trimming shortened V by 1 base and J by 7 bases, and 6 bases separated the two germline ends. In nucleotides, the CDR3 is TGTGCCAGCAGCTTGTCAGGGAATGAGCAGTTCTTC. This translates into CASSLSGNEQFF.

The chain is built from TRBV11-2 and TRBJ2-3, with 13 bases fitting TRBD2. The CDR3 has 15 amino acids. Germline assignment: CDR1 SGHAT and CDR2 FQNNGV. With 3 bases clipped from V and 6 bases from J, the junction kept 3 bases outside the gene matches. The CDR3 bases are TGTGCCAGCAGCTTTACTAGCGGGAGGGCCGATACGCAGTATTTT. This gives the protein CASSFTSGRADTQYF.

This chain links TRBV2 with TRBJ1-5; possibly TRBD1 for D (5 bases). V lost 6 bases and J 7 bases, leaving 13 bases between the germline ends. CDR1 is SNHLY, CDR2 FYNNEI, per germline. The CDR3 is 13 amino acids. The CDR3 DNA is TGTGCCAGCAGGAGCTGGGGGTACCAGCCCCAGCATTTT. It translates to CASRSWGYQPQHF.

This clone is a singleton in its sample. The chain links TRBV5-5 to TRBJ2-5; 11 nucleotides agree with TRBD2. Germline CDR1 and CDR2: SGHKS and YYEKEE (reference sequence). V gave up 2 bases and J gave up 0 bases; unmatched junction bases: 3. CDR3 length: 16 amino acids. The DNA of the CDR3 is TGTGCCAGCAGCTTTAAACTAGCGGGGGACCAAGAGACCCAGTACTTC. It codes for CASSFKLAGDQETQYF.

The V call is TRBV18, the J call TRBJ1-6; 7 bases map to TRBD1. The CDR3 is made up of 15 amino acids. J gave up 5 bases and V 3 bases, and 4 bases lay outside the gene matches. In germline, CDR1 is KGHSH, CDR2 LQKENI. The CDR3 protein is CASSPTGNNNSPLHF. In DNA form, the CDR3 reads TGTGCCAGCTCACCGACAGGGAATAATAATTCACCCCTCCACTTT.

This clone was observed once. V usage is TRBV10-3 and J usage is TRBJ1-6; 9 positions match TRBD1. From germline, CDR1 is ENHRY and CDR2 SYGVKD. This CDR3 region has 14 residues. V trimming: 9 bases; J trimming: 6 bases; junction bases outside the gene matches: 6. The CDR3 is CAISLGQGNSPLHF. CDR3 DNA sequence: TGTGCCATAAGCCTGGGACAGGGTAATTCACCCCTCCACTTT.

The rearrangement links TRBV19 to TRBJ2-1, with 9 bases fitting TRBD2. Germline V CDR1 and CDR2: LNHDA, SQIVND (reference sequence). V lost 7 bases and J lost 2; bases outside the gene matches: 24. The CDR3 runs to 21 residues. CDR3 bases: TGTGCCAGTACTCCTCCGCCCCGGGGTAGCGGGGGCCTGAGCCCCTACAATGAGCAGTTCTTC. This sequence encodes CASTPPPRGSGGLSPYNEQFF.

This clone was seen a single time. This chain links TRBV5-1 with TRBJ2-1, with 7 bases identical to TRBD2. Trimming removed 9 bases from V and 2 bases from J; junction bases left unmatched: 8. The CDR3 runs 14 residues. Germline V CDR1 and CDR2: SGHRS, YFSETQ. CDR3 sequence: CATGEAGTYNEQFF. In DNA, the CDR3 is TGCGCCACCGGGGAAGCGGGGACCTACAATGAGCAGTTCTTC. The complete variable domain, with remaining parts taken from reference TRBV5-1 and TRBJ2-1, reads KAGVTQTPRYLIKTRGQQVTLSCSPISGHRSVSWYQQTPGQGLQFLFEYFSETQRNKGNFPGRFSGRQFSNSRSEMNVSTLELGDSALYLCATGEAGTYNEQFFGPGTRLTVL.

The chain couples TRBV27 to TRBJ2-1, with D tentatively TRBD2 (6 bases). V lost 5 bases and J lost 9, with 17 bases in between. CDR3 length: 14 amino acids. From germline, CDR1 is MNHEY and CDR2 SMNVEV (reference sequence). CDR3 nucleotide sequence: TGTGCCAGCAGTACCGGACGGACTATGGGTGAGCAGTTCTTC. Translated, it gives CASSTGRTMGEQFF.

The chain links TRBV27 to TRBJ2-3, with TRBD1 matching 9 bases. CDR3 size: 14 residues. J was trimmed by 4 bases and V by 4 bases; bases with no gene match: 3. Germline lookup yields CDR1 MNHEY and CDR2 SMNVEV (reference sequence). CDR3 sequence: CASSSYRGPDTQYF. The CDR3 nucleotides read TGTGCCAGCAGTTCCTACAGGGGGCCAGATACGCAGTATTTT.